The 18 T cell receptor beta chains reported below all come from one sample, sequenced in a study of Ad26.COV2.S vaccination and SARS-CoV-2 variants. Regarding treatment: roughly 18 received Ad26.COV2.S at low or high dose, single or two shots; about 5 received placebo; per-sample allocation not given. The samples date from day 63 after the first vaccine or placebo injection. Sequencing was performed with immunoSEQ multiplex PCR; in TCRdb, only in-frame clones are kept and a portion is missing. The sample carries around 450,000 clones, approximately 92% recorded once. The material was peripheral blood, obtained in a trial of Ad26.COV2.S vaccine versus placebo. All receptors derive from a person between 18 and 59 years old who received the Ad26.COV2.S COVID-19 vaccine or a placebo.

The chain has TRBV6-5 and TRBJ1-2; D gene ambiguous. CDR1 and CDR2 from the germline V gene are MNHEY and SVGAGI. The V end was cut by 7 bases, the J end by 0 bases, with 12 bases between. The CDR3 runs to 14 residues. The CDR3 coding sequence is TGTGCCAGCAACCGAGACGGAGCTAACTATGGCTACACCTTC. It translates to CASNRDGANYGYTF.

The chain links TRBV18 to TRBJ1-2, with TRBD1 identical over 10 bases. J gave up 5 bases and V 2 bases, and 17 bases lay outside the gene matches. Germline V gene sequence: CDR1 KGHSH, CDR2 LQKENI. The CDR3 runs 19 residues. For the CDR3, the DNA is TGTGCCAGCTCACCAAACAGGCACCCCGGGACAGGGGCTTTTTATGGCTACACCTTC. It specifies CASSPNRHPGTGAFYGYTF.

The chain carries TRBV5-4 and TRBJ2-4; perhaps TRBD1 as D (5 bases). CDR1 is SGHNT, CDR2 YYREEE, per germline (reference sequence). The V and J ends lost 2 bases and 3 bases respectively, with 12 bases between them. The CDR3 has 15 residues. CDR3 sequence: CASSFRVRDKNIQYF. The CDR3 DNA is TGTGCCAGCAGCTTCAGGGTTAGGGACAAAAACATTCAGTACTTC.

This chain connects TRBV5-4 to TRBJ2-7, with D perhaps TRBD1 (6 bases). V was trimmed by 4 bases and J by 2 bases, leaving 19 bases between them. Germline V gives CDR1 SGHNT, CDR2 YYREEE (reference sequence). The CDR3 contains 16 residues. CDR3 in DNA: TGTGCCAGCAGCACAGGCTCTGCGGCAGGGGCCTACGAGCAGTACTTC. It yields the protein CASSTGSAAGAYEQYF.

The chain carries TRBV12-3 or TRBV12-4 and TRBJ2-3; D remains ambiguous. CDR3 length: 13 amino acids. Deletions cut 8 bases from V and 2 bases from J, with 11 bases between. The CDR3 coding sequence is TGTGCCAGCTCTCTCGACGACACAGATACGCAGTATTTT. Encoded protein: CASSLDDTDTQYF.

The chain couples TRBV12-3 or TRBV12-4 to TRBJ2-5; D not resolved. Trimming removed 2 bases at V and 4 bases at J, with 5 bases between. The CDR3 is 12 amino acids. This CDR3 is CASSLSGETQYF. The CDR3 DNA sequence: TGTGCCAGCAGTTTATCGGGAGAGACCCAGTACTTC.

The chain recombines TRBV12-2 with TRBJ2-5. TRBV12-2 is designated a pseudogene. The CDR3 spans 16 residues. The DNA for the CDR3 is TGTGCAAGTCGCTTAGCGCGGGCCTCAGGGTTGGAGACCCAGTACTTC. Residues: CASRLARASGLETQYF.

The gene calls are TRBV28 and TRBJ2-7; the D gene is possibly TRBD2 (5 bases). The CDR3 spans 13 residues. Trimming cost V 8 bases and J 0 bases, with 11 bases left between them. Germline CDR1 and CDR2: MDHEN and SYDVKM. CDR3 sequence: CASGEGYSYEQYF. CDR3 DNA: TGTGCCAGCGGAGAGGGCTACTCCTACGAGCAGTACTTC.

This chain uses TRBV20-1 with TRBJ2-7; D is perhaps TRBD1 (5 bases). CDR1 is DFQATT and CDR2 is SNEGSKA in the germline V gene (reference sequence). V was shortened by 5 bases and J by 5 bases, with 10 bases between the two germline ends. The CDR3 runs 11 residues. In nucleotides, the CDR3 is TGCAGTGCTCAGCAGGGCCACGAGCAGTACGTC. It specifies CSAQQGHEQYV.

In this sample, this clone turned up many times. The chain combines TRBV7-2 with TRBJ1-4; D is unresolved. The V and J ends lost 1 base and 2 bases respectively, with 8 bases between them. CDR1 and CDR2 from the germline V gene are SGHTA and FQGNSA. This CDR3 spans 15 amino acids. The CDR3 spells CASSLGQITNEKLFF. The CDR3 nucleotides read TGTGCCAGCAGCTTAGGCCAGATCACTAATGAAAAACTGTTTTTT.

The chain carries TRBV18 and TRBJ2-2, with D uncertain. CDR3 length equals 16 residues. The V end lost 0 bases, the J end lost 3 bases, and 11 bases lay between the germline ends. Germline assignment: CDR1 KGHSH and CDR2 LQKENI. CDR3 sequence (DNA): TGTGCCAGCTCACCACCTGGCGCCCGGGACACCGGGGAGCTGTTTTTT. The encoded protein is CASSPPGARDTGELFF.

The chain recombines TRBV24-1 with TRBJ2-1; 7 bases align to TRBD2. This CDR3 spans 16 amino acids. From germline, CDR1 is KGHDR and CDR2 SFDVKD. V lost 3 bases and J lost 0; bases outside the gene matches: 4. CDR3 residues: CATSDLAASSYNEQFF. CDR3 bases: TGTGCCACCAGTGATCTAGCGGCCAGCTCCTACAATGAGCAGTTCTTC.

The genes are TRBV7-2 and TRBJ2-5; D ambiguous. The length of the CDR3 is 13 residues. Trimming pared 1 base from V and 2 bases from J, leaving 5 bases between. From germline, CDR1 is SGHTA and CDR2 FQGNSA. The CDR3 sequence is CASSLGSQETQYF. In nucleotides, the CDR3 is TGTGCCAGCAGCTTAGGGTCGCAAGAGACCCAGTACTTC.

This chain uses TRBV7-2 with TRBJ1-1; D remains unclear. Trimming cost V 0 bases and J 5 bases, with 13 bases left between them. In germline, CDR1 is SGHTA, CDR2 FQGNSA. The CDR3 spans 15 residues. Here the CDR3 reads CASSLAGRVGTEAFF. DNA for the CDR3: TGTGCCAGCAGCTTAGCGGGTAGGGTGGGGACTGAAGCTTTCTTT.

The chain uses TRBV7-8 and TRBJ1-6; D gene ambiguous. The CDR3 contains 17 residues. Germline-derived CDR1 and CDR2 are SGHVS and FQNEAQ. The germline V and J ends were trimmed by 1 base and 10 bases, with 20 bases remaining between them. Here the CDR3 DNA reads TGTGCCAGCAGCTTAGAGTTTTGGACCTCGGACGGATCACCCCTCCACTTT. This encodes CASSLEFWTSDGSPLHF.

This chain uses TRBV5-4 with TRBJ2-7; perhaps TRBD1 as D (6 bases). The V gene's germline CDR1 is SGHNT and CDR2 YYREEE (reference sequence). This CDR3 is built from 13 residues. Trimming left V 5 bases short and J 2 bases short, with 11 bases between. The CDR3 protein is CASSSGTTYEQYF. In nucleotides, the CDR3 is TGTGCCAGCAGTTCCGGGACAACCTACGAGCAGTACTTC. Filled out from reference TRBV5-4 and TRBJ2-7, the complete variable domain reads ETGVTQSPTHLIKTRGQQVTLRCSSQSGHNTVSWYQQALGQGPQFIFQYYREEENGRGNFPPRFSGLQFPNYSSELNVNALELDDSALYLCASSSGTTYEQYFGPGTRLTVT.

CDR3 loop: CATSAAGGVGELFF. The CDR3 DNA is TGCGCCACCTCTGCGGCGGGAGGCGTCGGGGAGCTGTTTTTT. The chain couples TRBV4-1 to TRBJ2-2, with 8 bases that match TRBD2. The CDR3 length is 14 residues. Germline values: CDR1 MGHRA, CDR2 YSYEKL. V lost 10 bases, J lost 7 bases, and 11 bases stayed unmatched.

The V call is TRBV9, the J call TRBJ2-3, with TRBD2 identical over 8 bases. V lost 0 bases to trimming and J lost 5 bases; unmatched junction nucleotides: 11. CDR3 length: 17 amino acids. Germline V gene lookup returns CDR1 SGDLS and CDR2 YYNGEE. CDR3 loop: CASSVDPWSGSRDTQYF. CDR3 DNA: TGTGCCAGCAGCGTAGACCCCTGGAGCGGGAGTAGAGATACGCAGTATTTT.